Listed here is a single TCR beta chain. Its cognate antigen is unknown. At one end the junction does not follow the germline gene, possibly because of a read error. The starting material, approximately 10 ml of fresh peripheral blood, provided the PBMCs. The CDR3 length is 15 residues. In germline, CDR1 is KGHDR, CDR2 SFDVKD. Amplifying from RNA transcripts, the study obtained TCR beta CDR3 regions. HTBI primers were used in a first-round RT-PCR, which preceded a second-round multiplex PCR. TCRdb recomputed calls from the multiplex PCR reads with MiXCR, one row per CDR3 protein. Among hundreds of thousands of distinct CDR3 sequences listed, more than 40% were seen once. The data were taken from a study of Graves' ophthalmopathy and Graves' hyperthyroidism. Study findings and constraints: In predicting ophthalmopathy progression, the model reached approximately 71% sensitivity and under 75% specificity. The majority of expanded thyroid clonotypes above 0.001 frequency also occurred in blood.

The material sequenced was peripheral blood. The chain recombines TRBV24-1 with TRBJ2-7; 7 bases are shared with TRBD1. The sequence was collected from an adult man with Graves' ophthalmopathy. The CDR3 reads CASSYNRGTTYGQYF. The DNA of the CDR3 is TGTGCCAGCAGTTACAACAGGGGAACAACCTACGGGCAGTACTTC.